Listed here are 27 T cell receptor beta chains from one sample, sequenced in a study of T cell responses to AZD1222 COVID-19 vaccine (dated by TCRdb to the early 2020s). The meaning of the sample's time point label: about 28 days (+/-7) after the second vaccine dose. The library came from the immunoSEQ multiplex PCR assay. Drawn from immuneACCESS, this table holds only the in-frame rearrangements with V and J called that TCRdb kept. Clones are partly lost; checked studies trace under half to an unresolved V gene and leave the rest unexplained. For this sample the table gives some 79,000 clones, of which around three quarters were detected only once. The ten largest clones add up to around 50% of the sample. The sample here was peripheral blood, taken 28 days after the second AZD1222 dose. These receptors were taken from an adult who received the AZD1222 COVID-19 vaccine.

This chain uses TRBV28 with TRBJ2-7; D is unresolved. V was cut by 3 bases and J by 3 bases, with 3 bases left in between. The CDR3 covers 11 residues. Germline values: CDR1 MDHEN, CDR2 SYDVKM. CDR3 nucleotides: TGTGCCAGCAGTTTGTACTACGAGCAGTACTTC. It codes for CASSLYYEQYF. Full variable domain (rest looked up from reference TRBV28 and TRBJ2-7): DVKVTQSSRYLVKRTGEKVFLECVQDMDHENMFWYRQDPGLGLRLIYFSYDVKMKEKGDIPEGYSVSREKKERFSLILESASTNQTSMYLCASSLYYEQYFGPGTRLTVT.

The chain carries TRBV5-1 and TRBJ2-3; TRBD2 is a possible D gene (5 bases). V was clipped by 4 bases and J by 6 bases, with 15 bases between them. CDR1 SGHRS and CDR2 YFSETQ come from the germline V gene. The CDR3 covers 14 residues. CDR3 in DNA: TGCGCCAGCAGCCCCGGGGATAACGTTGATACGCAGTATTTT. This gives the protein CASSPGDNVDTQYF.

V and J are TRBV30 and TRBJ1-4; D is possibly TRBD1 (5 bases). The length of the CDR3 is 14 residues. V lost 2 bases, J lost 7 bases, and 14 bases lay in between. CDR1 is GTSNPN, CDR2 SVGIG, per germline (reference sequence). The CDR3 DNA reads TGTGCCTGGAGTATTCTCGGGGGGGGTGAAAAACTGTTTTTT. Encoded protein: CAWSILGGGEKLFF. The variable domain in full, completed from reference TRBV30 and TRBJ1-4, reads SQTIHQWPATLVQPVGSPLSLECTVEGTSNPNLYWYRQAAGRGLQLLFYSVGIGQISSEVPQNLSASRPQDRQFILSSKKLLLSDSGFYLCAWSILGGGEKLFFGSGTQLSVL.

The rearrangement uses TRBV5-1 and TRBJ1-1; 7 bases map to TRBD1. Germline V gene sequence: CDR1 SGHRS, CDR2 YFSETQ. The CDR3 is 16 amino acids. The V gene end was trimmed by 3 bases and the J gene end by 1 base; junction bases not matched to a gene: 9. The CDR3 region is CASSSTGTERNTEAFF. The CDR3 coding sequence is TGCGCCAGCAGCTCGACAGGGACGGAAAGGAACACTGAAGCTTTCTTT.

The V and J genes are TRBV6-4 and TRBJ2-2; 7 bases match TRBD2. Germline-derived CDR1 and CDR2 are MRHNA and SNTAGT. V gave up 6 bases and J gave up 0 bases; unmatched junction bases: 4. The CDR3 runs 15 residues. CDR3 protein: CASRRTSANTGELFF. The CDR3 DNA sequence: TGTGCCAGCAGACGGACTAGTGCGAACACCGGGGAGCTGTTTTTT.

The genes are TRBV7-8 and TRBJ2-3; 14 bases align to TRBD2. The CDR3 totals 14 residues. J was trimmed by 5 bases and V by 9 bases; bases with no gene match: 4. Germline V gene lookup returns CDR1 SGHVS and CDR2 FQNEAQ. The CDR3 DNA is TGTGCCAGTAGACTAGCGGGAGGGAAAGATACGCAGTATTTT. Translating gives CASRLAGGKDTQYF.

The V and J genes are TRBV10-3 and TRBJ2-3; a possible D gene is TRBD2 (5 bases). Germline-derived CDR1 and CDR2 are ENHRY and SYGVKD. The CDR3 runs 16 residues. V dropped 3 bases and J dropped 4 bases, with 17 bases sitting between them. CDR3 in DNA: TGTGCCATCAGTGAAGGATACGGGATGAAAGCAGATACGCAGTATTTT. Protein product: CAISEGYGMKADTQYF.

J is TRBJ2-2 and V is TRBV11-2, with TRBD2 identical over 7 bases. The CDR3 consists of 17 residues. V lost 1 base, J lost 5 bases, and 10 bases stayed unmatched. Germline V gene lookup returns CDR1 SGHAT and CDR2 FQNNGV. The CDR3 region is CASSLVMAGEGTGELFF. CDR3 bases: TGTGCCAGCAGCTTAGTTATGGCGGGAGAGGGAACCGGGGAGCTGTTTTTT.

V usage is TRBV5-1 and J usage is TRBJ2-5, with D tentatively TRBD2 (5 bases). The V end was cut by 5 bases, the J end by 4 bases, with 15 bases between. Per the germline V gene, CDR1 is SGHRS and CDR2 is YFSETQ. The CDR3 runs to 14 residues. CDR3 nucleotide sequence: TGCGCCAGCAGGGATACGACTATCGGAGAGACCCAGTACTTC. This gives the protein CASRDTTIGETQYF.

V is TRBV9 and J is TRBJ2-2; weak D call: TRBD1 (5 bases). V was shortened by 5 bases and J by 6 bases, with 14 bases between the two germline ends. This CDR3 spans 14 amino acids. Germline CDR1 is SGDLS and CDR2 is YYNGEE. The CDR3 spells CASRRASGSGELFF. DNA of the CDR3: TGTGCCAGCAGGCGCGCATCAGGGTCCGGGGAGCTGTTTTTT.

V and J are TRBV5-4 and TRBJ2-7, with a weak D call TRBD2 (5 bases). This CDR3 has 13 residues. Germline CDR1 is SGHNT and CDR2 is YYREEE (reference sequence). Trimming removed 0 bases from V and 4 bases from J, with 8 bases in between. The CDR3 DNA is TGTGCCAGCAGCTTGGGGAGCGGTTACGAGCAGTACTTC. Its protein product is CASSLGSGYEQYF.

The chain recombines TRBV6-1 with TRBJ1-6, with no clear D. This CDR3 is built from 16 residues. The germline V gene has CDR1 MNHNS and CDR2 SASEGT. With 3 bases removed from V and 6 bases from J, the gap between germline ends came to 15 bases. This chain's CDR3 is CASSDWPFGFNSPLHF. The DNA of the CDR3 is TGTGCCAGCAGTGATTGGCCTTTTGGCTTTAATTCACCCCTCCACTTT.

The CDR3 region is CASSLADYEQFF. In DNA form, the CDR3 reads TGTGCCAGCAGCTTAGCAGATTATGAGCAGTTCTTC. The chain carries TRBV7-9 and TRBJ2-1; D is unclear. This CDR3 comprises 12 residues. Germline loops: CDR1 SEHNR, CDR2 FQNEAQ (reference sequence). V shed 0 bases and J shed 8 bases, with 5 bases lying between them.

This clone was counted a few times. The V and J genes are TRBV7-6 and TRBJ2-7; TRBD1 might be the D (6 bases). V dropped 2 bases and J dropped 6 bases, with 17 bases sitting between them. Germline CDR1 reads SGHVS; CDR2 reads FNYEAQ. This CDR3 is built from 15 residues. CDR3: CASSLLRRRGSEQYF. The DNA of the CDR3 is TGTGCCAGCAGCTTACTGAGGCGCAGGGGAAGCGAGCAGTACTTC.

The rearrangement links TRBV4-1 to TRBJ1-2; TRBD1 agrees at 9 bases. The V gene end was trimmed by 1 base and the J gene end by 0 bases; junction bases not matched to a gene: 12. Germline V gene lookup returns CDR1 MGHRA and CDR2 YSYEKL. This CDR3 comprises 19 residues. CDR3: CASSQVLWTGEKSNYGYTF. CDR3 DNA sequence: TGCGCCAGCAGCCAAGTTTTGTGGACAGGGGAAAAATCTAACTATGGCTACACCTTC.

The chain links TRBV7-2 to TRBJ1-2; 7 positions agree with TRBD1. Germline V CDR1 and CDR2: SGHTA, FQGNSA. This CDR3 spans 15 amino acids. After removal of 1 base from V and 3 bases from J, the junction contained 5 bases not matched to a gene. The CDR3 sequence: CASSLETGRHYGYTF. CDR3 DNA sequence: TGTGCCAGCAGCTTAGAGACAGGGAGGCACTATGGCTACACCTTC. The full variable domain, with the rest looked up from reference TRBV7-2 and TRBJ1-2, is GAGVSQSPSNKVTEKGKDVELRCDPISGHTALYWYRQSLGQGLEFLIYFQGNSAPDKSGLPSDRFSAERTGGSVSTLTIQRTQQEDSAVYLCASSLETGRHYGYTFGSGTRLTVV.

This rearrangement joins TRBV2 to TRBJ1-6; D remains unclear. The germline V gene encodes CDR1 SNHLY and CDR2 FYNNEI. CDR3 length: 17 residues. Trimming took off 4 bases at V and 4 bases at J, with 17 bases between the two ends. The CDR3 DNA follows: TGTGCCAGCAGTGTCCGGCAGCCTAACCTTTATAATTCACCCCTCCACTTT. As protein: CASSVRQPNLYNSPLHF.

The V call is TRBV5-1, the J call TRBJ2-1, with D hard to call. Germline assignment: CDR1 SGHRS and CDR2 YFSETQ. V was clipped by 0 bases and J by 3 bases, with 4 bases between them. CDR3 length: 13 residues. CDR3 sequence (DNA): TGCGCCAGCAGCTTGGGCAGCTACAATGAGCAGTTCTTC. It encodes CASSLGSYNEQFF.

This clone has a single count. The V call is TRBV19, the J call TRBJ1-2, with 9 positions matching TRBD1. Germline CDR1 reads LNHDA; CDR2 reads SQIVND (reference sequence). The trim removed 4 bases at V and 2 bases at J, leaving 5 bases unmatched. The CDR3 has 15 amino acids. The CDR3: CASSTLTGGNYGYTF. CDR3 bases: TGTGCCAGTAGTACCCTGACAGGGGGAAACTATGGCTACACCTTC.

The chain joins TRBV3-1 (or the pseudogene TRBV3-2) to TRBJ2-3; TRBD1 aligns across 7 bases. Trimming at V came to 6 bases and at J to 2 bases, leaving 8 bases not matched to a gene. Looked up from germline, CDR1 is LGHDT and CDR2 is YNNKEL (reference sequence). The CDR3 sequence is 15 residues long. CDR3 loop: CASRLKTGPTDTQYF. Written as DNA, the CDR3 is TGTGCCAGCAGATTAAAGACAGGGCCCACAGATACGCAGTATTTT.

The J gene is TRBJ2-7, the V gene TRBV29-1, with D unresolved. The CDR3 is made up of 11 amino acids. The germline V gene has CDR1 SQVTM and CDR2 ANQGSEA. V lost 5 bases and J 3 bases, leaving 8 bases between the germline ends. CDR3 bases: TGCAGCGTTCCCCTAGGCTACGAGCAGTACTTC. It specifies CSVPLGYEQYF.

This clone showed up just a few times. The genes are TRBV28 and TRBJ1-1; D is uncertain. The CDR3 sequence is 14 residues long. Germline V gives CDR1 MDHEN, CDR2 SYDVKM. Trimming pared 7 bases from V and 7 bases from J, leaving 19 bases between. CDR3 region: CASTAAGYLIEAFF. DNA for the CDR3: TGTGCCAGCACCGCCGCAGGTTACCTAATTGAAGCTTTCTTT.

The chain couples TRBV4-1 to TRBJ2-5, with D perhaps TRBD1 (5 bases). Per germline, CDR1 MGHRA and CDR2 YSYEKL. The CDR3 contains 15 residues. V was pared by 0 bases and J by 1 base, with 9 bases between. The CDR3 sequence is CASSQDLDSQETQYF. The CDR3 bases are TGCGCCAGCAGCCAAGATCTCGACAGCCAAGAGACCCAGTACTTC.

The chain joins TRBV7-8 to TRBJ2-1; the D is unclear. The V and J ends lost 0 bases and 4 bases respectively, with 7 bases between them. CDR3 size: 14 residues. Germline assignment: CDR1 SGHVS and CDR2 FQNEAQ. This CDR3 reads CASSLAGSYNEQFF. In nucleotides, the CDR3 is TGTGCCAGCAGCTTAGCGGGCAGTTACAATGAGCAGTTCTTC.

J is TRBJ1-5 and V is TRBV28; a weak D match, TRBD1 (5 bases). The CDR3 is 14 residues long. V dropped 10 bases and J dropped 7 bases, with 20 bases sitting between them. From germline, CDR1 is MDHEN and CDR2 SYDVKM. The CDR3 protein is CATRAPGRYQPQHF. Here the CDR3 DNA reads TGTGCCACTCGCGCCCCAGGGCGATACCAGCCCCAGCATTTT.

The CDR3 is CASSLPGQGLGEQYF. The CDR3 DNA follows: TGTGCCAGCAGCCTCCCGGGACAGGGCTTAGGCGAGCAGTACTTC. The J gene is TRBJ2-7, the V gene TRBV3-1 (or the pseudogene TRBV3-2); 9 bases are shared with TRBD1. From germline, CDR1 is LGHDT and CDR2 YNNKEL (reference sequence). V dropped 4 bases and J dropped 6; count of bases not matched to a gene: 10. The CDR3 has 15 amino acids.

For this clone: This same CDR3 is encoded by further DNA sequences in the sample. The rearrangement links TRBV6-5 to TRBJ1-2; D gene uncertain. V lost 6 bases to trimming and J lost 4 bases, with 12 bases between them. CDR3 length: 13 amino acids. CDR1 is MNHEY and CDR2 is SVGAGI in the germline V gene. CDR3 loop: CASSLEGGYGYTF. As DNA, the CDR3 is TGTGCCAGCAGCTTGGAGGGAGGCTATGGCTACACCTTC.